The 16 T cell receptor beta chains below all came from one sample that was sequenced in a study of T cell changes during pregnancy in multiple sclerosis. TCRdb's copy holds only in-frame clones and misses some; the assay was immunoSEQ multiplex PCR. The repertoire consists of some 97,000 clones, with around 93% occurring once and the leading ten covering 0.7% to 0.9%. The material sequenced was peripheral blood, taken before pregnancy. The receptor set was obtained from a female donor with multiple sclerosis, enrolled in a pregnancy study.

The rearrangement links TRBV18 to TRBJ2-3; 8 positions agree with TRBD2. The germline V gene encodes CDR1 KGHSH and CDR2 LQKENI. The CDR3 runs to 17 residues. V lost 1 base to trimming and J lost 1 base; unmatched junction nucleotides: 7. CDR3 DNA sequence: TGTGCCAGCTCACCACGACTAGCGCCATCGGGCACAGATACGCAGTATTTT. This encodes CASSPRLAPSGTDTQYF.

The chain recombines TRBV6-5 with TRBJ2-7; 8 bases line up with TRBD1. CDR1 MNHEY and CDR2 SVGAGI come from the germline V gene. CDR3 length equals 16 residues. V lost 4 bases to trimming and J lost 3 bases; unmatched junction nucleotides: 11. The CDR3 nucleotides are TGTGCCAGCAGTTTTGCTCCGGGACAGGTAAACTACGAGCAGTACTTC. Translating gives CASSFAPGQVNYEQYF.

J is TRBJ2-5 and V is TRBV5-1, with 15 bases that match TRBD2. CDR3 length: 15 amino acids. Unmatched junction bases numbered 3, after V lost 4 bases and J lost 5 bases. CDR1 is SGHRS, CDR2 YFSETQ, per germline. CDR3 in amino acids: CASSTGLAGGETQYF. The CDR3 nucleotides read TGCGCCAGCAGCACCGGACTAGCGGGAGGGGAGACCCAGTACTTC.

The chain combines TRBV28 with TRBJ2-1, with TRBD2 matching 9 bases. The CDR3 length is 15 residues. Per the germline V gene, CDR1 is MDHEN and CDR2 is SYDVKM. The V and J ends lost 5 bases and 7 bases, in that order; junction bases with no gene match: 9. CDR3 sequence: CASSAGASGTNEQFF. For the CDR3, the DNA is TGTGCCAGCAGTGCCGGGGCTAGCGGGACGAATGAGCAGTTCTTC. The full variable domain, in which reference TRBV28 and TRBJ2-1 provide the parts outside the CDR3, is DVKVTQSSRYLVKRTGEKVFLECVQDMDHENMFWYRQDPGLGLRLIYFSYDVKMKEKGDIPEGYSVSREKKERFSLILESASTNQTSMYLCASSAGASGTNEQFFGPGTRLTVL.

CDR3 loop: CASSPRLIAKNIQYF. The CDR3 DNA follows: TGTGCCAGTAGTCCGCGACTCATAGCCAAAAACATTCAGTACTTC. The rearrangement links TRBV19 to TRBJ2-4; D unresolved. The CDR3 is 15 residues long. Germline V CDR1 and CDR2: LNHDA, SQIVND (reference sequence). V lost 5 bases, J lost 0 bases, and 11 bases lay in between.

In its sample, this clone was seen once. The chain recombines TRBV7-6 with TRBJ2-7; 9 nucleotides align to TRBD1. V gave up 4 bases and J gave up 3 bases; unmatched junction bases: 4. CDR1 is SGHVS and CDR2 is FNYEAQ in the germline V gene. This CDR3 region has 14 residues. CDR3 DNA sequence: TGTGCCAGCAGCTACCGGGACAGGGACTACGAGCAGTACTTC. This sequence encodes CASSYRDRDYEQYF.

The V call is TRBV18, the J call TRBJ1-5; D gene uncertain. The CDR3 runs to 14 residues. The germline V and J ends were trimmed by 4 bases and 5 bases, with 12 bases remaining between them. CDR1 and CDR2 from the germline V gene are KGHSH and LQKENI. The CDR3 nucleotides are TGTGCCAGCTCACTATGGCAGAATGATCAGCCCCAGCATTTT. Protein: CASSLWQNDQPQHF.

This clone was seen once. The CDR3 protein is CASSLGQGIVYEQYF. The CDR3 DNA reads TGCGCCAGCAGCTTGGGACAGGGCATAGTCTACGAGCAGTACTTC. The chain has TRBV5-1 and TRBJ2-7; 7 nucleotides align to TRBD1. Per germline, CDR1 SGHRS and CDR2 YFSETQ. This CDR3 has 15 amino acids. With V trimmed by 0 bases and J by 3 bases, 6 bases remained unmatched. The full variable domain, with the rest looked up from reference TRBV5-1 and TRBJ2-7, is KAGVTQTPRYLIKTRGQQVTLSCSPISGHRSVSWYQQTPGQGLQFLFEYFSETQRNKGNFPGRFSGRQFSNSRSEMNVSTLELGDSALYLCASSLGQGIVYEQYFGPGTRLTVT.

V usage is TRBV5-6 and J usage is TRBJ1-1; 7 positions agree with TRBD1. Per germline, CDR1 SGHDT and CDR2 YYEEEE. Germline trimming cut 4 bases from V and 3 bases from J; bases unmatched to any gene: 6. CDR3 length equals 14 residues. CDR3 loop: CASSLGTAYTEAFF. DNA of the CDR3: TGTGCCAGCAGCCTAGGGACAGCATACACTGAAGCTTTCTTT.

Only one count was recorded for this clone. The V gene is TRBV13, the J gene TRBJ2-3; D is undetermined. Germline-derived CDR1 and CDR2 are PRHDT and FYEKMQ (reference sequence). The CDR3 loop spans 16 amino acids. V was clipped by 5 bases and J by 0 bases, with 15 bases between them. CDR3 amino acids: CASSTQTTQSTDTQYF. The CDR3 DNA sequence: TGTGCCAGCAGCACACAAACAACCCAAAGCACAGATACGCAGTATTTT.

Turning to this clone: The sample contains more than one DNA sequence encoding this CDR3. V gene TRBV5-1 combines with J gene TRBJ1-1, with 7 bases aligning to TRBD1. The trim removed 1 base at V and 2 bases at J, leaving 2 bases unmatched. Per germline, CDR1 SGHRS and CDR2 YFSETQ. CDR3 size: 14 residues. The CDR3 reads CASSLRTGNTEAFF. In DNA, the CDR3 is TGCGCCAGCAGCTTGAGGACAGGTAACACTGAAGCTTTCTTT.

In its sample, this clone was seen once. The V call is TRBV27, the J call TRBJ1-2; a possible D gene is TRBD1 (6 bases). CDR3 length equals 13 residues. Trimming removed 5 bases at V and 7 bases at J, with 14 bases between. The germline V gene has CDR1 MNHEY and CDR2 SMNVEV (reference sequence). Written as DNA, the CDR3 is TGTGCCAGCAGTATGCAGGGGCAGCCTGGCTACACCTTC. This encodes CASSMQGQPGYTF.

The CDR3 DNA sequence: TGTGCCAGCAGTGAATGGACAGGGCACGGGATCTATGGCTACACCTTC. It yields the protein CASSEWTGHGIYGYTF. V usage is TRBV2 and J usage is TRBJ1-2; 8 positions match TRBD1. Unmatched junction bases numbered 9, after V lost 2 bases and J lost 4 bases. Germline V CDR1 and CDR2: SNHLY, FYNNEI. CDR3 length: 16 amino acids.

The chain couples TRBV6-5 to TRBJ2-1; D is ambiguous. The V gene's germline CDR1 is MNHEY and CDR2 SVGAGI. The CDR3 covers 14 residues. V lost 4 bases and J 2 bases, leaving 9 bases between the germline ends. The CDR3 here is CASSLSVTYNEQFF. The CDR3, as DNA: TGTGCCAGCAGTTTAAGCGTAACCTACAATGAGCAGTTCTTC.

This chain's CDR3 is CASSVEAGSNTIYF. DNA of the CDR3: TGTGCCAGCAGCGTAGAGGCAGGTTCGAACACCATATATTTT. The chain employs TRBV9 and TRBJ1-3; D is unresolved. Per the germline V gene, CDR1 is SGDLS and CDR2 is YYNGEE. Trimming removed 0 bases at V and 7 bases at J, with 11 bases between. The CDR3 extends over 14 amino acids.

The chain recombines TRBV7-2 with TRBJ1-5; D is perhaps TRBD1 (6 bases). CDR1 is SGHTA and CDR2 is FQGNSA in the germline V gene. The V end was cut by 5 bases, the J end by 2 bases, with 13 bases between. This CDR3 is built from 15 residues. The DNA for the CDR3 is TGTGCCAGCAGCGAAGCGGGGGGCGGCAATCAGCCCCAGCATTTT. It yields the protein CASSEAGGGNQPQHF.